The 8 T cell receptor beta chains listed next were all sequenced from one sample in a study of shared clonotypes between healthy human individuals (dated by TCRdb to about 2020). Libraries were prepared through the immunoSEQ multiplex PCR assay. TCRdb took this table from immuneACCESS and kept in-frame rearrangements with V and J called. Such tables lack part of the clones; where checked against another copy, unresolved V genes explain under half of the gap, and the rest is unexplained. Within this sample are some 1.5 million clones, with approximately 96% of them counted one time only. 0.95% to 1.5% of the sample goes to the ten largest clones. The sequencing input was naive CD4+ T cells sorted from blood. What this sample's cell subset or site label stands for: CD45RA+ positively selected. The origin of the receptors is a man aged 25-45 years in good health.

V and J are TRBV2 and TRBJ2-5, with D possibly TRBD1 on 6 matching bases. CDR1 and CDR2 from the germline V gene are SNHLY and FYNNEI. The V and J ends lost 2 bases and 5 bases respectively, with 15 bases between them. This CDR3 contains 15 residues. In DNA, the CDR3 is TGTGCCAGCAGTGAAAATCCGGCAGGGGTGGAGACCCAGTACTTC. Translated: CASSENPAGVETQYF.

The CDR3 is CASSSRRYNEQFF. The CDR3 DNA is TGTGCCAGCAGCTCGCGACGTTACAATGAGCAGTTCTTC. The rearrangement links TRBV11-3 to TRBJ2-1; D not resolved. CDR3 length equals 13 residues. V gave up 4 bases and J gave up 4 bases, with 8 bases separating them. Per germline, CDR1 SGHNT and CDR2 YENEEA.

Written as DNA, the CDR3 is TGTGCCAGCAGTGAAGCCTTCCGACAGTTCTATGGCTACACCTTC. This gives the protein CASSEAFRQFYGYTF. The chain carries TRBV2 and TRBJ1-2; possibly TRBD1 for D (5 bases). The V and J ends lost 0 bases and 4 bases respectively, with 12 bases between them. The CDR3 extends over 15 amino acids. From germline, CDR1 is SNHLY and CDR2 FYNNEI.

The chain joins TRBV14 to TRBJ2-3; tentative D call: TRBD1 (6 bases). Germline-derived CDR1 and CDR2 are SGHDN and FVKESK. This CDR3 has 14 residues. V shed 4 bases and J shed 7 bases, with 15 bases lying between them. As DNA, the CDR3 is TGTGCCAGCAGCCCAGGGGCCCCTGTGTATACGCAGTATTTT. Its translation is CASSPGAPVYTQYF.

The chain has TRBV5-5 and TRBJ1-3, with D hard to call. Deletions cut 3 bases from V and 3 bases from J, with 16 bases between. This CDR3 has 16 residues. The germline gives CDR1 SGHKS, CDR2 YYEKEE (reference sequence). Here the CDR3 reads CASSSQSVLGGNTIYF. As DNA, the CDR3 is TGTGCCAGCAGCTCACAGTCCGTTCTAGGTGGAAACACCATATATTTT.

CDR3 DNA sequence: TGTGCCAGCAGTTACTCCACAGGGGGCGGTCAGCCCCAGCATTTT. It translates to CASSYSTGGGQPQHF. The rearrangement joins TRBV6-6 to TRBJ1-5; the match to TRBD1 covers 9 bases. The CDR3 contains 15 residues. Germline V gene data show CDR1 as MNHNY and CDR2 as SVGAGI (reference sequence). The ends lost 0 bases at V and 6 bases at J; junction bases unmatched: 3.

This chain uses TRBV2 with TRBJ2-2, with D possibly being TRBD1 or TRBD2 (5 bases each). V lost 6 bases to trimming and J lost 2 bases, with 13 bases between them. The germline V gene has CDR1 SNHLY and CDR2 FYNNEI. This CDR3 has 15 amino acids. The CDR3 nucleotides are TGTGCCAGCAGAGACGGGACCCTAAACACCGGGGAGCTGTTTTTT. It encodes CASRDGTLNTGELFF.

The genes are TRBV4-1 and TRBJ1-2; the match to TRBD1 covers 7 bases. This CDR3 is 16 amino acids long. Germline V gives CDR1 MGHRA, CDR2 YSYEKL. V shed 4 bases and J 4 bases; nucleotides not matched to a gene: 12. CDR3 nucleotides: TGCGCCAGCAGCCTCGAACAGGGGTTAGTTGTCTATGGCTACACCTTC. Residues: CASSLEQGLVVYGYTF.